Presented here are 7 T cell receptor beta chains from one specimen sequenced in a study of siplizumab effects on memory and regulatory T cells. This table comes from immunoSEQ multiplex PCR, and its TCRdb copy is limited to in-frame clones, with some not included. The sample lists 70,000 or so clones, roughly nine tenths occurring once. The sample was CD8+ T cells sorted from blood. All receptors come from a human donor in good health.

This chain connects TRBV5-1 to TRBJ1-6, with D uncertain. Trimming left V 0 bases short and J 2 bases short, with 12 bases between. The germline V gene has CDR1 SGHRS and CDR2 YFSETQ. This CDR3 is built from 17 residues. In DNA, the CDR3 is TGCGCCAGCAGCTTGGAAGCCCGCCGGACCTATAATTCACCCCTCCACTTT. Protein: CASSLEARRTYNSPLHF.

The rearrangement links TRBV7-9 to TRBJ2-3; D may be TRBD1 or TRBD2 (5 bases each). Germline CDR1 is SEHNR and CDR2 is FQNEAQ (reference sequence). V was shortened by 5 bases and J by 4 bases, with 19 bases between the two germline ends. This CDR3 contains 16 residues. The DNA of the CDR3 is TGTGCCAGCAGCCGACCGGGACGACTGTCCCCAGATACGCAGTATTTT. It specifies CASSRPGRLSPDTQYF.

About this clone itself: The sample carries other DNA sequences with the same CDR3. CDR3 DNA sequence: TGTGCCAGCAGTTTCGGCAATGAGCAGTTCTTC. This gives the protein CASSFGNEQFF. The chain joins TRBV27 to TRBJ2-1, with D unclear. Germline CDR1 and CDR2: MNHEY and SMNVEV (reference sequence). This CDR3 has 11 residues. Deletions cut 3 bases from V and 6 bases from J, with 3 bases between.

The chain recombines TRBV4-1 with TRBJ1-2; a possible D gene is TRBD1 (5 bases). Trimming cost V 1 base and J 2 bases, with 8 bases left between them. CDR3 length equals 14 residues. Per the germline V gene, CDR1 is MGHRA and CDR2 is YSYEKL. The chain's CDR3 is CASSQAGGNYGYTF. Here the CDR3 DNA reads TGCGCCAGCAGCCAAGCGGGGGGGAACTATGGCTACACCTTC.

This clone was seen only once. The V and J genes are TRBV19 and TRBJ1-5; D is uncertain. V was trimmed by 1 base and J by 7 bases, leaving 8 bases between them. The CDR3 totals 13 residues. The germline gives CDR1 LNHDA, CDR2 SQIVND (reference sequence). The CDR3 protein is CASSIGGSQPQHF. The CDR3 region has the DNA TGTGCCAGTAGTATAGGTGGTAGCCAGCCCCAGCATTTT. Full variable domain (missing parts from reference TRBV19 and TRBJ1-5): DGGITQSPKYLFRKEGQNVTLSCEQNLNHDAMYWYRQDPGQGLRLIYYSQIVNDFQKGDIAEGYSVSREKKESFPLTVTSAQKNPTAFYLCASSIGGSQPQHFGDGTRLSIL.

CDR3 in amino acids: CASSLYFGTSGDYEQYF. DNA of the CDR3: TGTGCCAGCAGTTTATACTTCGGGACTAGCGGTGACTACGAGCAGTACTTC. The chain carries TRBV27 and TRBJ2-7; 11 bases line up with TRBD2. The CDR3 contains 17 residues. Germline trimming cut 1 base from V and 3 bases from J; bases unmatched to any gene: 8. Germline CDR1 is MNHEY and CDR2 is SMNVEV (reference sequence).

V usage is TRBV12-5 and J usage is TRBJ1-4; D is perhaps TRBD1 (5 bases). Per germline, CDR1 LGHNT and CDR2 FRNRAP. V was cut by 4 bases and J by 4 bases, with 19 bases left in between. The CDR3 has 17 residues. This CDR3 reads CASGSDVIQERNEKLFF. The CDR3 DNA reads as TGTGCTAGTGGTTCGGACGTTATACAGGAGCGTAATGAAAAACTGTTTTTT.